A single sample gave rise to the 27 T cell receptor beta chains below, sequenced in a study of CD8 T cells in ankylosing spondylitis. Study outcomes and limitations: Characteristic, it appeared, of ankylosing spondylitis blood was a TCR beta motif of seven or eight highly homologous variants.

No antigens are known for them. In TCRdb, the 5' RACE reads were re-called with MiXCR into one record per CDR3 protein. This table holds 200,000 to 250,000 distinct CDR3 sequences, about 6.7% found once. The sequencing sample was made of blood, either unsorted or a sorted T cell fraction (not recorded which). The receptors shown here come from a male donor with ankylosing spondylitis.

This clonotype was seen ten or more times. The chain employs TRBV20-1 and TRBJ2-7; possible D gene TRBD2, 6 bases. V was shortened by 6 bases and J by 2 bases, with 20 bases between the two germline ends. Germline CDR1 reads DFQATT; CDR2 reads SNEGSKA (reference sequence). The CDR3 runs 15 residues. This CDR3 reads CSATHSGYGTYEQYF. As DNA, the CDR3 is TGCAGTGCAACTCATAGCGGCTACGGTACCTACGAGCAGTACTTC.

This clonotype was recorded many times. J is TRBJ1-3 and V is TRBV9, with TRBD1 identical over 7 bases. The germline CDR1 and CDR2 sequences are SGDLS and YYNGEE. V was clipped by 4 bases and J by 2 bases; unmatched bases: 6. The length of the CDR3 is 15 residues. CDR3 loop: CASSLLQGAGNTIYF. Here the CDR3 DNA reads TGTGCCAGCAGCCTCCTTCAGGGGGCTGGAAACACCATATATTTT.

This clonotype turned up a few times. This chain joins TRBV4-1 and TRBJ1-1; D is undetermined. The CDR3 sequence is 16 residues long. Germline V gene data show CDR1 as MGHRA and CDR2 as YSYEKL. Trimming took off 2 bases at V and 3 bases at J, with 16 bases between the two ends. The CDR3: CASSQPLTEVYTEAFF. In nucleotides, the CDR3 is TGCGCCAGCAGCCAACCCTTAACGGAGGTTTACACTGAAGCTTTCTTT.

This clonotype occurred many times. CDR3 sequence reads: CASSSTYSGNTIYF. The CDR3 DNA follows: TGTGCCAGCAGCTCAACTTACTCTGGAAACACCATATATTTT. The chain joins TRBV27 to TRBJ1-3; D is ambiguous. The CDR3 totals 14 residues. V lost 6 bases, J lost 0 bases, and 9 bases lay in between. Germline CDR1 and CDR2: MNHEY and SMNVEV (reference sequence).

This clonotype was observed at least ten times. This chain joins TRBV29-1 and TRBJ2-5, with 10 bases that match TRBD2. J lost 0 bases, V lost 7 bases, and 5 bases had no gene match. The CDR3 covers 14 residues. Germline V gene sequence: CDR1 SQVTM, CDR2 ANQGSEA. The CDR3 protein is CSAKAGGYQETQYF. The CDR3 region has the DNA TGCAGCGCCAAAGCGGGAGGGTACCAAGAGACCCAGTACTTC.

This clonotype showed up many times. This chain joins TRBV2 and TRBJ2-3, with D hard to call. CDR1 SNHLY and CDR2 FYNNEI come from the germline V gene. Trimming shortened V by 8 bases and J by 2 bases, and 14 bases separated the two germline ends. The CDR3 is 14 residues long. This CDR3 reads CASDFKESTDTQYF. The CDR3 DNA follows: TGTGCCAGCGATTTTAAGGAGTCCACAGATACGCAGTATTTT.

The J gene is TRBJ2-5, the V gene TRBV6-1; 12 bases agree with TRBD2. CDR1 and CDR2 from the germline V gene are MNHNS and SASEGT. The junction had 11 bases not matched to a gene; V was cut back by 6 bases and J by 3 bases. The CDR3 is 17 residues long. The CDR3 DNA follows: TGTGCCAGCAGGGAACTAGCGGGGGGCCTCGACGAAGAGACCCAGTACTTC. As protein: CASRELAGGLDEETQYF.

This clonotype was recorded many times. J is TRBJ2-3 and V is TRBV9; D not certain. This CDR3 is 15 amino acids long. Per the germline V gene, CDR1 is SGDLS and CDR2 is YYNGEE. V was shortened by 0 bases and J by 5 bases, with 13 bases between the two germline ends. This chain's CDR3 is CASSVVGTDRDTQYF. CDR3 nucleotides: TGTGCCAGCAGCGTAGTTGGTACAGACCGAGATACGCAGTATTTT.

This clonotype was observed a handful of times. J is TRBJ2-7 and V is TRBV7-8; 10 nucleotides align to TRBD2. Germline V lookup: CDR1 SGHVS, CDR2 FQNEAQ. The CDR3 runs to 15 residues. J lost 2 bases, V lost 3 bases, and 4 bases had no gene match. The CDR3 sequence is CASSFTSGTTYEQYF. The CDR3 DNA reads TGTGCCAGCAGCTTTACTAGCGGGACCACCTACGAGCAGTACTTC.

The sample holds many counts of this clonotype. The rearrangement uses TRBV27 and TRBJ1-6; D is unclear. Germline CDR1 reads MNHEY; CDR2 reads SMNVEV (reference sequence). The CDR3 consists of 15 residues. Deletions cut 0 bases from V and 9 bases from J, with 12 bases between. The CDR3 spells CASSLSRGVGSPLHF. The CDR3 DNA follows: TGTGCCAGCAGTTTATCACGAGGTGTCGGTTCACCCCTCCACTTT.

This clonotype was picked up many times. The CDR3: CASSLVLRGQAFF. The CDR3 DNA reads TGTGCCAGCAGTTTAGTATTGCGGGGACAAGCTTTCTTT. The chain links TRBV12-3 or TRBV12-4 to TRBJ1-1, with a weak D call TRBD1 (5 bases). This CDR3 is 13 amino acids long. Trimming cost V 1 base and J 9 bases, with 12 bases left between them.

For the CDR3, the DNA is TGTGCCAGCAGCCCGGGAAAAGGACAGGGGGCCTCTCCCTACGAGCAGTACTTC. Translating it yields CASSPGKGQGASPYEQYF. This sequence joins TRBV11-2 and TRBJ2-7; 11 bases align to TRBD1. Germline lookup yields CDR1 SGHAT and CDR2 FQNNGV. This CDR3 is 18 amino acids long. With V trimmed by 5 bases and J by 2 bases, 14 bases remained unmatched.

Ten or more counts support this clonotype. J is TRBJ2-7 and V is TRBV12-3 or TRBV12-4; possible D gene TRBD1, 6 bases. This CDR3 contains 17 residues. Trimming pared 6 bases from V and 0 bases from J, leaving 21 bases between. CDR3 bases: TGTGCCAGCAGCCCAATACTCTGGGGGCAGAGCTCCTACGAGCAGTACTTC. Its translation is CASSPILWGQSSYEQYF.

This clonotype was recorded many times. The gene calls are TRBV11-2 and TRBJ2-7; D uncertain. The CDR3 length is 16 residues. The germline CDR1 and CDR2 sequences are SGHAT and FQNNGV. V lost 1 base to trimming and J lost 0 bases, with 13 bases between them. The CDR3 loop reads CASSLVLLQSSYEQYF. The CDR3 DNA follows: TGTGCCAGCAGCTTAGTTCTACTCCAGTCCTCCTACGAGCAGTACTTC.

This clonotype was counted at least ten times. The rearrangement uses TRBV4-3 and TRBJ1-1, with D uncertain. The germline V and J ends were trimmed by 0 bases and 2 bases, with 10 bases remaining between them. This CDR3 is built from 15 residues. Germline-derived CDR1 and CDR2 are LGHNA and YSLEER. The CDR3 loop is CASSQDRSGNTEAFF. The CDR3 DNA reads TGCGCCAGCAGCCAAGATAGATCGGGAAACACTGAAGCTTTCTTT.

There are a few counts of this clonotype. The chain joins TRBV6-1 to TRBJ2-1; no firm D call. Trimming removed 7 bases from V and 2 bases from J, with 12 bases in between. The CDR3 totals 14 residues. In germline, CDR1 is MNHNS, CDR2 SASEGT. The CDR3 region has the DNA TGTGCCAGCACCTTCGGCGGACCCTACAATGAGCAGTTCTTC. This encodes CASTFGGPYNEQFF.

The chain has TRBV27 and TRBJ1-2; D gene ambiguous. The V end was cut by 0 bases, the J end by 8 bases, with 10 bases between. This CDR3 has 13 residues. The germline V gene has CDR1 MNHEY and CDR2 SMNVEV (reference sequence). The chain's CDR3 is CASSLSRTAGYTF. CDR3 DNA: TGTGCCAGCAGTTTATCGAGGACGGCCGGCTACACCTTC.

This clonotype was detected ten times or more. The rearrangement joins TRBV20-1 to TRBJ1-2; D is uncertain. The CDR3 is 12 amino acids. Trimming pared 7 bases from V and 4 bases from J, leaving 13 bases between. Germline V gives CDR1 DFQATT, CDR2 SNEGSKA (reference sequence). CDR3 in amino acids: CSVLSLSYGYTF. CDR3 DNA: TGCAGTGTCCTTAGCCTCTCCTATGGCTACACCTTC.

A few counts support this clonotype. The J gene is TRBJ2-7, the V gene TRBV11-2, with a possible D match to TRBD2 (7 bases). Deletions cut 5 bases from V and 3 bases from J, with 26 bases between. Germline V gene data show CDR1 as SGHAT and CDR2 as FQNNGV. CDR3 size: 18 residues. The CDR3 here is CASSAGAGAYTFFYEQYF. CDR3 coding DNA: TGTGCCAGCAGCGCGGGGGCGGGGGCCTATACCTTCTTCTACGAGCAGTACTTC.

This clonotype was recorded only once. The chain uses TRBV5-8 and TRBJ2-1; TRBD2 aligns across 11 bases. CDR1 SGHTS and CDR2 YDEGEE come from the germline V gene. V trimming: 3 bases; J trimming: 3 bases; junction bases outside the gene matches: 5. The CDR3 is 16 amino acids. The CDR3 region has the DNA TGTGCCAGCAGCTACCGGACTAGCGGGTACTACAATGAGCAGTTCTTC. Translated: CASSYRTSGYYNEQFF.

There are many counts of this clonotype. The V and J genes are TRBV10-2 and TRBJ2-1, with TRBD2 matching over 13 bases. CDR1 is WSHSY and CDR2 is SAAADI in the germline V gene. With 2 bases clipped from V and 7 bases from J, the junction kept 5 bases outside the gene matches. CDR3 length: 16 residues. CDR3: CASSEAPGLAGNEQFF. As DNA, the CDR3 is TGCGCCAGCAGTGAGGCCCCGGGACTAGCGGGGAATGAGCAGTTCTTC.

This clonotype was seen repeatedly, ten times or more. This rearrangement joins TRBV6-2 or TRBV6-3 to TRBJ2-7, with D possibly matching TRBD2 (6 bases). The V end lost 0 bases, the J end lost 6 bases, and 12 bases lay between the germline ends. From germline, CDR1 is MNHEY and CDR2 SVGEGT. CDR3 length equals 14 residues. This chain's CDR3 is CASSYSGGKGEQYF. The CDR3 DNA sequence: TGTGCCAGCAGTTACTCCGGGGGTAAGGGCGAGCAGTACTTC.

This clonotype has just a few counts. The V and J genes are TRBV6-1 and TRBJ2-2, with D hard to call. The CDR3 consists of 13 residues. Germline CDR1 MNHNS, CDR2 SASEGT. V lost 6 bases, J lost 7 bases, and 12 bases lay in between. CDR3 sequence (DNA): TGTGCCAGCAGGAGAACGATGGGCGGGGAGCTGTTTTTT. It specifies CASRRTMGGELFF.

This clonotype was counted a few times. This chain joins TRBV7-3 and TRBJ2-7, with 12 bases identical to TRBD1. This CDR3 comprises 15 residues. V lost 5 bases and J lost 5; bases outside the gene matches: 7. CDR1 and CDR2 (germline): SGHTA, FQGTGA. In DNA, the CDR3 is TGTGCCAGCAGCCCTATGGGACAGGGGGCCGACGAGCAGTACTTC. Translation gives CASSPMGQGADEQYF.

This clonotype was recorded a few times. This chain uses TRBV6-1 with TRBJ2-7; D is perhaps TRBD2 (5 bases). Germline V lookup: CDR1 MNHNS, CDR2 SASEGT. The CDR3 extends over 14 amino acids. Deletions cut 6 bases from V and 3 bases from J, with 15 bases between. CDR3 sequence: CASSPVVGSYEQYF. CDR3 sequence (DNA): TGTGCCAGCAGCCCAGTGGTAGGGAGCTACGAGCAGTACTTC.

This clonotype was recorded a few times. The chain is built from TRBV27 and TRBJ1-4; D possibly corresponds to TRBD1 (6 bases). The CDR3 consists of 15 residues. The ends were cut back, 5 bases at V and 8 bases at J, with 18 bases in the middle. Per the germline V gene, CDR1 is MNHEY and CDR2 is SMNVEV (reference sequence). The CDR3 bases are TGTGCCAGCAGTCCATTACAGGGTCTTAACGAAAAACTGTTTTTT. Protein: CASSPLQGLNEKLFF.

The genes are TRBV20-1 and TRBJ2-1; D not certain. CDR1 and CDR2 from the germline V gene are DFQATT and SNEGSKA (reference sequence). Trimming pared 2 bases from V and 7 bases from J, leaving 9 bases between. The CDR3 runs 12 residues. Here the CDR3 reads CSARPLGNEQFF. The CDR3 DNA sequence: TGCAGTGCTAGACCTCTAGGAAATGAGCAGTTCTTC.